This is a list of T cell receptor beta chains from one sample in a study of blood T cell repertoires in COVID-19. Only in-frame clones appear in the TCRdb table, and some are missing; sequencing was by immunoSEQ multiplex PCR. The sample has around 500,000 clones, roughly nine tenths seen once; the top ten hold 8% to 9.5%. Sequencing used PBMCs or T cells enriched from blood (not recorded which). These receptors came from an older woman who had recovered from COVID-19. CDR3s include the opening cysteine and the closing phenylalanine or tryptophan. A D gene is named only where the DNA matches it firmly. Rows give clone size only sometimes, using once, few, many, or a class for an expanded clone.

TRBV7-2	TRBD1	-	TRBJ2-3	TGTGCCAGCAGCTTCCAGGGGGCGAGCACAGATACGCAGTATTTT	CASSFQGASTDTQYF
TRBV19	-	-	TRBJ1-3	TGTGCCAGTCAACTCCTTGGCGATGCTAGCTCTGGAAACACCATATATTTT	CASQLLGDASSGNTIYF
TRBV6-5	-	-	TRBJ1-2	TGTGCCAGCAGTTACTCGGAGAGTCCCAACTATGGCTACACCTTC	CASSYSESPNYGYTF
TRBV24-1	-	-	TRBJ2-1	TGTGCCACCAGTGACATCTCCTACAATGAGCAGTTCTTC	CATSDISYNEQFF
TRBV12-5	TRBD2	-	TRBJ2-1	TGTGCTAGTGGCCGTTTGTTAGATGGGCTAGCGGGCGGCAATGAGCAGTTCTTC	CASGRLLDGLAGGNEQFF
TRBV5-8	TRBD1	few	TRBJ2-7	TGTGCCAGCAGCTTCGGGACAGCCTACGAGCAGTACTTC	CASSFGTAYEQYF
TRBV10-3	-	once	TRBJ1-2	TGTGCCATCAGTGAACAGGGAAACTATGGCTACACCTTC	CAISEQGNYGYTF
TRBV2	TRBD1	-	TRBJ2-1	TGTGCCAGCAGGGGGGGACAGGGGTCCTACAATGAGCAGTTCTTC	CASRGGQGSYNEQFF
TRBV7-9	TRBD1	-	TRBJ1-4	TGTGCCAGCAGCTCCAGACAGGGGGCGGGAAAACTGTTTTTT	CASSSRQGAGKLFF
TRBV19	-	-	TRBJ1-2	TGTGCCAGTAGTATTGGAACAGTGAATTACGGCTACACCTTC	CASSIGTVNYGYTF
TRBV9	TRBD2	-	TRBJ2-3	TGTGCCAGCAGCGTAGCTACTGGCGGGGGGCTCTCTAGCACAGATACGCAGTATTTT	CASSVATGGGLSSTDTQYF
TRBV5-1	TRBD1	-	TRBJ2-5	TGCGCCAGCAGAATGACAGGGGGCGATGAGACCCAGTACTTC	CASRMTGGDETQYF
TRBV2	-	-	TRBJ1-4	TGTGCCAGCAATCAGGCAACTAATGAAAAACTGTTTTTT	CASNQATNEKLFF
TRBV5-1	-	-	TRBJ2-7	TGCGCCAGCAGCCGCGCGACGGGGACCTACGAGCAGTACTTC	CASSRATGTYEQYF
TRBV12-3/TRBV12-4	-	-	TRBJ1-4	TGTGCCAGCAGTTTGCCGGGTGTCCAAAAACTGTTTTTT	CASSLPGVQKLFF
TRBV28	-	-	TRBJ1-4	TGTGCCAGCAGTTTATACACAGGGCCCACTAATGAAAAACTGTTTTTT	CASSLYTGPTNEKLFF
TRBV6-1	-	-	TRBJ1-2	TGTGCCAGCAGTGAGAGGGACTTGGCTGGCTACACCTTC	CASSERDLAGYTF
TRBV11-3	-	-	TRBJ1-1	TGTGCCAGCAGCCGCTCGGGGATTTCGAACACTGAAGCTTTCTTT	CASSRSGISNTEAFF
TRBV29-1	TRBD1	-	TRBJ2-1	TGCAGCGTGGCCCGGGACAGGGAGGACCATGAGCAGTTCTTC	CSVARDREDHEQFF
TRBV14	-	once	TRBJ1-3	TGTGCCAGCAGCCGAAACACCGGAAACACCATATATTTT	CASSRNTGNTIYF
TRBV12-5	-	-	TRBJ2-3	TGTGCTAGTGGTTTGTCAGGTTTGGGTAGGCGTGGCACAGATACGCAGTATTTT	CASGLSGLGRRGTDTQYF
TRBV3-1/TRBV3-2	-	-	TRBJ2-5	TGTGCCAGCAGCCAAGGTCCCGGGACTTCTCAAGAGACCCAGTACTTC	CASSQGPGTSQETQYF
TRBV19	-	-	TRBJ1-2	TGTGCCAGTAGTATATGGGCCCAGACAGCTAACTATGGCTACACCTTC	CASSIWAQTANYGYTF
TRBV5-1	TRBD1	-	TRBJ1-4	TGCGCCAGCAGCTTCGTAACAGGGGTTGGTGAAAAACTGTTTTTT	CASSFVTGVGEKLFF
TRBV15	TRBD1	-	TRBJ1-2	TGTGCCACCAGCAGGGTTGACAGGGGGGACTATGGCTACACCTTC	CATSRVDRGDYGYTF
TRBV6-2/TRBV6-3	-	-	TRBJ1-5	TGTGCCAGCAGTCAACCCGGGACATTACCGGGCAATCAGCCCCAGCATTTT	CASSQPGTLPGNQPQHF
TRBV19	TRBD1	-	TRBJ1-1	TGTGCCAGTAGTAAGAGACAGGGGGCCAGTTACACTGAAGCTTTCTTT	CASSKRQGASYTEAFF
TRBV24-1	-	once	TRBJ2-1	TGTGCCACCAGTGAAGGGCAGGGGTGGTTGGATGAGCAGTTCTTC	CATSEGQGWLDEQFF
TRBV25-1	-	-	TRBJ1-4	TGTGCCAGCAGTGTTGCGGGGGACTGGGAAAAACTGTTTTTT	CASSVAGDWEKLFF
TRBV27	-	-	TRBJ1-5	TGTGCCAGTAGGCTCTCCGGGGTCGGCCAGCCCCAGCATTTT	CASRLSGVGQPQHF
TRBV5-5	-	-	TRBJ2-7	TGTGCCAGCAGCTTGGGAGGCTACGAGCAGTACTTC	CASSLGGYEQYF
TRBV3-1/TRBV3-2	TRBD1	few	TRBJ2-7	TGTGCCAGCAGCCAAGATTCCCTCGAGACAGGGAAACCCTACGAGCAGTACTTC	CASSQDSLETGKPYEQYF